These T cell receptor beta chains were read from a single sample in a study of T cells in Graves' hyperthyroidism and ophthalmopathy. TCRdb independently ran MiXCR on the multiplex PCR reads; one entry per CDR3 protein. The sample consists of hundreds of thousands of distinct CDR3 sequences, less than 20% of them appearing once. The sample comprised blood. Receptors originate from a woman aged 18-29 years with Graves' hyperthyroidism. Each CDR3 is given with its conserved first and last residue. Each record gives: clone size, J gene, V gene, D gene, CDR3 protein, CDR3 DNA. The D gene is left open where the match is weak. Clone size is given for some rows only: seen once, a few or many times, or a class if the clone is expanded.

many,TRBJ2-5,TRBV24-1,NA,CATSDSRGTETQYF,TGTGCCACCAGTGACTCCCGGGGCACGGAGACCCAGTACTTC
few,TRBJ2-1,TRBV7-9,NA,CASSLRGDGNEQFF,TGTGCCAGCAGCTTAAGAGGGGACGGGAATGAGCAGTTCTTC
NA,TRBJ1-6,TRBV20-1,NA,CSAKVRLDRDNSPLHF,TGCAGTGCTAAGGTTCGGCTGGATCGAGATAATTCACCCCTCCACTTT
many,TRBJ2-1,TRBV5-1,NA,CASSLSGLNNEQFF,TGCGCCAGCAGCTTATCGGGACTCAACAATGAGCAGTTCTTC
NA,TRBJ2-1,TRBV15,NA,CATSREGPTDEQFF,TGTGCCACCAGCAGAGAGGGACCTACCGATGAGCAGTTCTTC
many,TRBJ2-7,TRBV20-1,TRBD2,CSARGTSVTYEQYF,TGCAGTGCTAGAGGGACTAGCGTCACCTACGAGCAGTACTTC
once,TRBJ2-2,TRBV5-8,NA,CASSSGLGSLVGELFF,TGTGCCAGCAGCTCGGGACTGGGGAGTTTAGTCGGGGAGCTGTTTTTT
few,TRBJ1-1,TRBV10-2,TRBD1,CASSETGGGYTEAFF,TGCGCCAGCAGTGAGACAGGGGGTGGGTACACTGAAGCTTTCTTT
many,TRBJ2-1,TRBV27,TRBD2,CASSSSGRTPYNEQFF,TGTGCCAGCAGTTCTAGCGGGAGGACACCGTACAATGAGCAGTTCTTC
many,TRBJ2-7,TRBV7-3,NA,CASSQGRQYEQYF,TGTGCCAGCAGTCAGGGCCGACAGTACGAGCAGTACTTC
many,TRBJ2-2,TRBV10-3,NA,CAIDGKRTGELFF,TGTGCCATCGACGGGAAGCGGACCGGGGAGCTGTTTTTT
NA,TRBJ2-7,TRBV9,NA,CASSTGGGGGGEQYF,TGTGCCAGCAGTACAGGTGGGGGGGGGGGCGGCGAGCAGTACTTC
many,TRBJ1-2,TRBV7-2,NA,CASSLEEGDLSGYTF,TGTGCCAGCAGCTTAGAGGAGGGTGATCTTAGTGGCTACACCTTC
few,TRBJ2-1,TRBV15,NA,CATSETPSPYNEQFF,TGTGCCACCAGCGAGACGCCTAGCCCCTACAATGAGCAGTTCTTC
many,TRBJ1-2,TRBV27,TRBD1,CARGRTGDDYGYTF,TGTGCCAGAGGAAGGACAGGGGATGACTATGGCTACACCTTC
few,TRBJ1-1,TRBV6-5,NA,CASSYSAGGGGKAFF,TGTGCCAGCAGTTACTCGGCCGGCGGGGGCGGGAAAGCTTTCTTT
few,TRBJ2-3,TRBV10-3,TRBD1,CAIKGGGPTDTQYF,TGTGCCATCAAAGGGGGCGGGCCCACAGATACGCAGTATTTT
once,TRBJ1-2,TRBV20-1,TRBD1,CSARAGTGVEEGYTF,TGCAGTGCTAGAGCCGGGACAGGGGTAGAAGAGGGCTACACCTTC
many,TRBJ2-1,TRBV7-9,NA,CASSSMGMAYNEQFF,TGTGCCAGCAGCTCGATGGGGATGGCGTACAATGAGCAGTTCTTC
many,TRBJ1-1,TRBV27,TRBD1,CASRDRDGGTEAFF,TGTGCCAGCAGAGACAGGGACGGGGGCACTGAAGCTTTCTTT
NA,TRBJ1-2,TRBV30,NA,CAWSVLKGYGYTF,TGTGCCTGGAGTGTACTGAAAGGCTATGGCTACACCTTC
many,TRBJ2-7,TRBV7-6,TRBD1,CASSANHPGQGSYEQYF,TGTGCCAGCAGCGCAAATCATCCGGGACAGGGGTCCTACGAGCAGTACTTC
NA,TRBJ2-1,TRBV13,TRBD1,CASRPGGQGGDEQFF,TGTGCCAGCAGACCAGGCGGACAGGGGGGCGATGAGCAGTTCTTC
many,TRBJ2-1,TRBV7-9,TRBD2,CASSLVGPSGRGEQFF,TGTGCCAGCAGCTTAGTAGGTCCTAGCGGGAGAGGTGAGCAGTTCTTC
many,TRBJ2-7,TRBV29-1,TRBD1,CSVGQGLYEQYF,TGCAGCGTAGGACAGGGTTTATACGAGCAGTACTTC
many,TRBJ2-7,TRBV28,TRBD1,CASSWGQGLREQYF,TGTGCCAGCAGTTGGGGACAGGGGTTGCGGGAGCAGTACTTC
many,TRBJ2-7,TRBV6-1,NA,CASSDNNYEQYF,TGTGCCAGCAGTGATAACAATTACGAGCAGTACTTC
many,TRBJ2-3,TRBV2,TRBD2,CASSPGLAGGSHTQYF,TGTGCCAGCAGTCCAGGACTAGCGGGAGGGTCACATACGCAGTATTTT
many,TRBJ2-3,TRBV6-4,TRBD2,CASSPSGDSDTQYF,TGTGCCAGCAGCCCTAGCGGGGACTCAGATACGCAGTATTTT
NA,TRBJ1-6,TRBV4-1,TRBD1,CASSQRDREGSPLHF,TGCGCCAGCAGCCAACGAGACAGGGAGGGTTCACCCCTCCACTTT
many,TRBJ1-1,TRBV30,NA,CAWSASGNTEAFF,TGTGCCTGGAGTGCGTCAGGGAACACTGAAGCTTTCTTT
many,TRBJ2-1,TRBV11-2,TRBD2,CASSLDAGTSNEQFF,TGTGCCAGCAGCTTAGATGCCGGGACTAGCAATGAGCAGTTCTTC
many,TRBJ2-7,TRBV12-3/TRBV12-4,NA,CATEGGGDEQYF,TGTGCCACAGAAGGGGGAGGCGACGAGCAGTACTTC
few,TRBJ2-4,TRBV28,TRBD1,CASSTHRGAKNIQYF,TGTGCCAGCAGTACACACAGGGGAGCCAAAAACATTCAGTACTTC
many,TRBJ2-7,TRBV7-9,NA,CASSQGQFPYEQYF,TGTGCCAGCAGCCAAGGACAGTTCCCCTACGAGCAGTACTTC
few,TRBJ2-1,TRBV4-1,TRBD2,CASSQPAGGPAYNEQFF,TGCGCCAGCAGCCAACCCGCGGGGGGGCCGGCCTACAATGAGCAGTTCTTC
NA,TRBJ2-3,TRBV4-1,NA,CASSLSITDTQYF,TGCGCCAGCAGCCTCTCTATCACAGATACGCAGTATTTT
many,TRBJ2-1,TRBV10-3,TRBD1,CAISGLQGGYNEQFF,TGTGCCATCAGTGGGCTACAGGGGGGATACAATGAGCAGTTCTTC
many,TRBJ1-4,TRBV2,NA,CASAGRGSTNEKLFF,TGTGCCAGCGCCGGACGCGGTTCAACTAATGAAAAACTGTTTTTT
many,TRBJ2-7,TRBV15,NA,CATSPEGHEQYF,TGTGCCACCAGCCCGGAGGGCCACGAGCAGTACTTC
many,TRBJ2-3,TRBV7-3,NA,CATTGGGEGTDTQYF,TGTGCCACCACCGGAGGAGGGGAGGGCACAGATACGCAGTATTTT
NA,TRBJ1-4,TRBV20-1,NA,CSASSLGGEKLFF,TGCAGTGCTTCCAGCTTGGGGGGGGAAAAACTGTTTTTT
many,TRBJ1-2,TRBV7-2,NA,CASSSQRTENGYTF,TGTGCCAGCAGCTCCCAGCGGACAGAGAACGGCTACACCTTC
NA,TRBJ1-3,TRBV30,TRBD1,CAWSINRQGLGNTIYF,TGTGCCTGGAGTATTAACAGACAGGGACTTGGAAACACCATATATTTT